These T cell receptor beta chains were read from a single sample in a study of blood T cells in healthy people across ages. TCRdb independently ran MiXCR on the 5' RACE reads; one entry per CDR3 protein. This sample has some 900,000 distinct CDR3 sequences; about 28% occur once, and the top ten carry approximately 15%. The specimen sequenced was blood. The receptors stem from a woman of 80 years or more in good health. Each CDR3 is given with its conserved first and last residue. D genes are given only for firm matches.

cdr3_aa: CASSTGTELNYGYTF
d_call: TRBD1
v_call: TRBV7-2

cdr3_aa: CSARTTPGAPGYTF
d_call: NA
v_call: TRBV20-1

cdr3_aa: CASSYRVQGSEAFF
d_call: NA
v_call: TRBV6-2/TRBV6-3

cdr3_aa: CASSEGTSGGNEQFF
d_call: TRBD2
v_call: TRBV5-1

cdr3_aa: CSAEWGLETQYF
d_call: NA
v_call: TRBV20-1

cdr3_aa: CASSLVMSTGSPLHF
d_call: NA
v_call: TRBV11-2

cdr3_aa: CASSLVRAGNTEAFF
d_call: NA
v_call: TRBV7-2

cdr3_aa: CSARDYRGANEKLFF
d_call: TRBD1
v_call: TRBV20-1

cdr3_aa: CASSQEAGGSTDTQYF
d_call: NA
v_call: TRBV4-1

cdr3_aa: CASSYSTSISSYNEQFF
d_call: NA
v_call: TRBV6-2/TRBV6-3

cdr3_aa: CASSWAGEWGHGYTF
d_call: NA
v_call: TRBV12-3/TRBV12-4

cdr3_aa: CASSDRLGNSPLHF
d_call: NA
v_call: TRBV7-9

cdr3_aa: CASSQDLDRDLGNEQFF
d_call: NA
v_call: TRBV4-3

cdr3_aa: CASKKLAGGPNTDTQYF
d_call: TRBD2
v_call: TRBV5-1

cdr3_aa: CASSQTRGGKDTQYF
d_call: TRBD2
v_call: TRBV7-2

cdr3_aa: CARNQAWPQHF
d_call: NA
v_call: TRBV5-3

cdr3_aa: CASSQVGIRYNEQFF
d_call: NA
v_call: TRBV14

cdr3_aa: CAIDRGGEYNEQFF
d_call: NA
v_call: TRBV10-3

cdr3_aa: CASSIDSNQPQHF
d_call: NA
v_call: TRBV5-4

cdr3_aa: CATSRGLAYRTDTQYF
d_call: TRBD2
v_call: TRBV24-1

cdr3_aa: CASTAPGGLSYEQYF
d_call: NA
v_call: TRBV28

cdr3_aa: CASRGTVRLNEQFF
d_call: TRBD1
v_call: TRBV12-3/TRBV12-4

cdr3_aa: CASSLARYRGQETQYF
d_call: TRBD1
v_call: TRBV12-3/TRBV12-4

cdr3_aa: CASSWTSGSYSSYNEQFF
d_call: TRBD2
v_call: TRBV7-2

cdr3_aa: CASSVAHSSYEQYF
d_call: NA
v_call: TRBV9

cdr3_aa: CASSRVGGTYEQYF
d_call: NA
v_call: TRBV7-2

cdr3_aa: CSAPRTGRTDTQYF
d_call: TRBD1
v_call: TRBV20-1

cdr3_aa: CSARSGAKVEQYF
d_call: TRBD2
v_call: TRBV20-1

cdr3_aa: CASRIAGAYTDTQYF
d_call: TRBD2
v_call: TRBV6-5

cdr3_aa: CSARALNGYEQYF
d_call: NA
v_call: TRBV20-1

cdr3_aa: CASSLPGTDNEQFF
d_call: NA
v_call: TRBV5-6

cdr3_aa: CAISESTGLAYNEQFF
d_call: TRBD2
v_call: TRBV10-3

cdr3_aa: CASSHTGGSYEQYF
d_call: TRBD1
v_call: TRBV10-2

cdr3_aa: CSATGQGRGEKLYF
d_call: TRBD1
v_call: TRBV29-1

cdr3_aa: CASSSSGFNSPLHF
d_call: NA
v_call: TRBV5-1

cdr3_aa: CASSPTGRDYEQYF
d_call: NA
v_call: TRBV6-2/TRBV6-3

cdr3_aa: CASSLTLLNTEAFF
d_call: NA
v_call: TRBV12-3/TRBV12-4

cdr3_aa: CSASFQMAGELFF
d_call: NA
v_call: TRBV20-1

cdr3_aa: CASSAEGTSAGGELFF
d_call: TRBD2
v_call: TRBV9

cdr3_aa: CATSDLGPNEQFF
d_call: NA
v_call: TRBV24-1

cdr3_aa: CASSSYRDRGDNEQYF
d_call: TRBD1
v_call: TRBV5-1